This T cell receptor beta chain was sequenced in a study of shared clonotypes between healthy human individuals. Measured with immunoSEQ multiplex PCR; TCRdb has only the in-frame clones, and not every one. This table has about 1 million clones, roughly 80% appearing once. The CDR3 spans 15 residues. The germline gives CDR1 SGHAT, CDR2 FQDESV (reference sequence). V was cut by 1 base and J by 0 bases, with 10 bases left in between. The rearrangement uses TRBV11-1 and TRBJ2-7; D is ambiguous. What was sequenced was memory CD4+ T cells sorted from blood. Indicated subset: CD45RA-negative fraction. This sequence originates from a man aged 18-30 years in good health. CDR3 sequence reads: CASSLDQLPSYEQYF. The CDR3 bases are TGTGCCAGCAGCTTAGACCAACTACCCTCCTACGAGCAGTACTTC.